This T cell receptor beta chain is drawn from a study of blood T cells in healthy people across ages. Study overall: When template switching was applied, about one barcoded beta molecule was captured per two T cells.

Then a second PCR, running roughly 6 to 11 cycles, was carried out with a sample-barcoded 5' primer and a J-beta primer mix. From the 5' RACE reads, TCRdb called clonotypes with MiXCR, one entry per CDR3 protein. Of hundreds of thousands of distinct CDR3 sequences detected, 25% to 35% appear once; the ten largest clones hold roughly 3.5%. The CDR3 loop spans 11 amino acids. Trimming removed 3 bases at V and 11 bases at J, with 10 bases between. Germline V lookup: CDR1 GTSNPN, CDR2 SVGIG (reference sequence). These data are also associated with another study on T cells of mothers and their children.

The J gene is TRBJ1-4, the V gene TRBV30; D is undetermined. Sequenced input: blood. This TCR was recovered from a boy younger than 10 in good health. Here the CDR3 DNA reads TGTGCCTGGAGAATTGGAAGGAAACTGTTTTTT. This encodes CAWRIGRKLFF.